This section outlines one T cell receptor (beta chain) sequence together with its context. Seattle enrolled patients during active infection and tracked them longitudinally. The data derive from a study of blood T cell repertoires in COVID-19. Study information: Acute and convalescent COVID-19 specimens originated in the United States, Italy and Spain. T cells, B-cell-depleted T cells, or PBMCs provided the cDNA or gDNA that served as material.

Clones were sequenced by immunoSEQ multiplex PCR, and TCRdb holds only the in-frame ones, with some missing. The sample includes almost 200,000 clones, more than 75% seen only once; the top ten take around 5.9%. Germline trimming cut 1 base from V and 0 bases from J; bases unmatched to any gene: 14. The CDR3 has 22 residues. CDR1 is LGHNA and CDR2 is YSLEER in the germline V gene. This receptor was obtained from a woman aged 40-49 years with COVID-19, enrolled during active disease. What was sequenced was peripheral blood. The gene calls are TRBV4-3 and TRBJ2-3; 15 nucleotides line up with TRBD2. CDR3 sequence reads: CASSQGGQFRTSGGASTDTQYF. CDR3 nucleotide sequence: TGCGCCAGCAGCCAAGGAGGACAGTTTAGGACTAGCGGGGGGGCTAGCACAGATACGCAGTATTTT.